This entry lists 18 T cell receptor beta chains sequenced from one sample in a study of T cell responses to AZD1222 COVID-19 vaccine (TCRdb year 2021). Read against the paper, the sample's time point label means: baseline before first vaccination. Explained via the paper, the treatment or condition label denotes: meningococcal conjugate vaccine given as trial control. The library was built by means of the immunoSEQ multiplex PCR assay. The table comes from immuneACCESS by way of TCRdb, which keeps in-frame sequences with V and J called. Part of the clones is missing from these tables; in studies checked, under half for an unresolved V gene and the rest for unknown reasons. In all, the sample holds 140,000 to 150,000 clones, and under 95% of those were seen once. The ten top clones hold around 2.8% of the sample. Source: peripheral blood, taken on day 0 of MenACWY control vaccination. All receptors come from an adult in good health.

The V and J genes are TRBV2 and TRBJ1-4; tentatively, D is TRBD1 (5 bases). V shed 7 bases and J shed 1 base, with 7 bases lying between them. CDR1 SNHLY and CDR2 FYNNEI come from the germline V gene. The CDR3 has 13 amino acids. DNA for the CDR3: TGTGCCAGCACCAGGGTAACTAATGAAAAACTGTTTTTT. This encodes CASTRVTNEKLFF.

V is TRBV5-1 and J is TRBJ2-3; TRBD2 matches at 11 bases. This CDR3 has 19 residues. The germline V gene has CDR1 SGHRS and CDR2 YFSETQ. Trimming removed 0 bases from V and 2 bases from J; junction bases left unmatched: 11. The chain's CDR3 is CASSLAFTSGGTNTDTQYF. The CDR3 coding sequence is TGCGCCAGCAGCTTGGCCTTCACTAGCGGGGGCACCAACACAGATACGCAGTATTTT.

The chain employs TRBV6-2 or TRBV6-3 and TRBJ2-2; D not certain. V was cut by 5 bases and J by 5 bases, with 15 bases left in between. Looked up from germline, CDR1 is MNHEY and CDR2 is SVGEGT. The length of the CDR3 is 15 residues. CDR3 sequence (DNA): TGTGCCAGCAGTCGAGACAAGATCCTAACCGGGGAGCTGTTTTTT. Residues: CASSRDKILTGELFF.

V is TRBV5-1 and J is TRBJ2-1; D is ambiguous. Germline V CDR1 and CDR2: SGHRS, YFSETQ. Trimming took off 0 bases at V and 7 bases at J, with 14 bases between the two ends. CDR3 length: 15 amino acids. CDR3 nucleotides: TGCGCCAGCAGCTTGGAGGTAGGGATGGGGAATGAGCAGTTCTTC. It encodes CASSLEVGMGNEQFF.

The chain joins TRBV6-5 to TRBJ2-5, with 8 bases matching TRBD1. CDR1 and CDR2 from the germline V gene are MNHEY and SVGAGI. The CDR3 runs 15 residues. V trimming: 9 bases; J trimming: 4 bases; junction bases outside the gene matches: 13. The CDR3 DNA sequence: TGTGCCAGTAGGAACAGGGGGTCGCGGGGAGAGACCCAGTACTTC. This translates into CASRNRGSRGETQYF.

In nucleotides, the CDR3 is TGCGCCAGCAGCGAACAGGGCAACACTGAAGCTTTCTTT. Translated, it gives CASSEQGNTEAFF. The rearrangement uses TRBV5-1 and TRBJ1-1; the D gene is possibly TRBD1 (6 bases). The V gene lost 4 bases and the J gene lost 2 bases, with 9 bases spanning the gap. The CDR3 has 13 residues. In germline, CDR1 is SGHRS, CDR2 YFSETQ.

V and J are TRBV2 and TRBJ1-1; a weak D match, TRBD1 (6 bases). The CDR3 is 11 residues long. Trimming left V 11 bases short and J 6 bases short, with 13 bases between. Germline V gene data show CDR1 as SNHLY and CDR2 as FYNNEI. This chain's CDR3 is CAGKTGPEAFF. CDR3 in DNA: TGTGCCGGCAAGACAGGCCCTGAAGCTTTCTTT.

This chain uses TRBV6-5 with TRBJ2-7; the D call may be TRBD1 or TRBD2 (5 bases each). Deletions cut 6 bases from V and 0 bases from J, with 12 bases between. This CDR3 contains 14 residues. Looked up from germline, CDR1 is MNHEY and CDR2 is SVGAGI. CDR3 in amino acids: CASSRGPTSYEQYF. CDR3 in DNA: TGTGCCAGCAGCCGGGGCCCTACCTCCTACGAGCAGTACTTC.

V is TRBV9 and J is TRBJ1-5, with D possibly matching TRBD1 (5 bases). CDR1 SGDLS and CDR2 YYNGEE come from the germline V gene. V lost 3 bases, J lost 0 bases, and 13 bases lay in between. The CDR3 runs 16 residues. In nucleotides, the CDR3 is TGTGCCAGCAGCGGCGGAGACAGTAGTAGCAATCAGCCCCAGCATTTT. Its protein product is CASSGGDSSSNQPQHF.

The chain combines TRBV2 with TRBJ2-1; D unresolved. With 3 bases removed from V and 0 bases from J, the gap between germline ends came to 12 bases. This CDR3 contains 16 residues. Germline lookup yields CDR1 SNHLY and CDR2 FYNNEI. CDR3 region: CASSDRPSSSYNEQFF. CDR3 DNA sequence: TGTGCCAGCAGTGACCGTCCTTCGAGCTCCTACAATGAGCAGTTCTTC.

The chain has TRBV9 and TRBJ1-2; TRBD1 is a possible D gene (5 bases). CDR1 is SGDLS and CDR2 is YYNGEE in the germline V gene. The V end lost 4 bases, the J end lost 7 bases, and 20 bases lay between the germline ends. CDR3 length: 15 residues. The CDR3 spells CASSPGTADVSGYTF. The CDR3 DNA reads TGTGCCAGCAGCCCCGGGACCGCGGATGTAAGTGGCTACACCTTC.

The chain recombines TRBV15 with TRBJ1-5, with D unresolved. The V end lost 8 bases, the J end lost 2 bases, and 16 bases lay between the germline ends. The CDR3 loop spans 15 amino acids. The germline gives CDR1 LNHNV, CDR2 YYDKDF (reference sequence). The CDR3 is CATREGAGGNQPQHF. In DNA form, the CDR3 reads TGTGCCACCCGGGAGGGCGCCGGGGGCAATCAGCCCCAGCATTTT.

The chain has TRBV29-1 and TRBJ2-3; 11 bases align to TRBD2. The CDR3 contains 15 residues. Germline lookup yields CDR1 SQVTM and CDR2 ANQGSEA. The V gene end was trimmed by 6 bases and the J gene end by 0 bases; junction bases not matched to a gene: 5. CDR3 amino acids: CSVIPSGGSTDTQYF. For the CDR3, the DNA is TGCAGCGTCATACCTAGCGGGGGGAGCACAGATACGCAGTATTTT.

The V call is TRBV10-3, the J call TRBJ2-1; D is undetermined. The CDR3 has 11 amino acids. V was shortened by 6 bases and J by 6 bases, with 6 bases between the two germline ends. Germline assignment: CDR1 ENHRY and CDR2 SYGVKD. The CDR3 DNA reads TGTGCCATCAGACAGTCCAATGAGCAGTTCTTC. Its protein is CAIRQSNEQFF.

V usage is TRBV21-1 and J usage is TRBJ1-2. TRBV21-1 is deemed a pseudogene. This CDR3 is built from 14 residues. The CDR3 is CASSREGLNYGYTF. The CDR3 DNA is TGTGCCAGCAGCAGGGAAGGGCTCAACTATGGCTACACCTTC.

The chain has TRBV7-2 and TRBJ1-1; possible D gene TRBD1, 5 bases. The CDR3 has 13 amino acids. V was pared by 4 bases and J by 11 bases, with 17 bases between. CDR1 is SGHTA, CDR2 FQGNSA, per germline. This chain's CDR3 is CASSSLRAGIAFF. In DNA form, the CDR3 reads TGTGCCAGCAGCTCTCTGAGGGCAGGGATCGCTTTCTTT.

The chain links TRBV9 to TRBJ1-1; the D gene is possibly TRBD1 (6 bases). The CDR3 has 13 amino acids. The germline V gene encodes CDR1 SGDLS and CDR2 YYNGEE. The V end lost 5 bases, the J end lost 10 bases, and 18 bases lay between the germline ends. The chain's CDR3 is CASSGREVGAAFF. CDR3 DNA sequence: TGTGCCAGCAGTGGACGGGAGGTGGGGGCAGCTTTCTTT.

The DNA for the CDR3 is TGTGCCAGCAGCTTAGTCTCCTTCCAAGAGACCCAGTACTTC. Protein sequence: CASSLVSFQETQYF. The rearrangement links TRBV11-2 to TRBJ2-5; D is unresolved. The CDR3 contains 14 residues. Germline V gives CDR1 SGHAT, CDR2 FQNNGV. Trimming left V 1 base short and J 1 base short, with 7 bases between. Combining the CDR3 with reference TRBV11-2 and TRBJ2-5 gives the whole variable domain EAGVAQSPRYKIIEKRQSVAFWCNPISGHATLYWYQQILGQGPKLLIQFQNNGVVDDSQLPKDRFSAERLKGVDSTLKIQPAKLEDSAVYLCASSLVSFQETQYFGPGTRLLVL.